This entry features one T cell receptor beta chain sequence. The antigen is unknown. J was trimmed by 7 bases and V by 3 bases; bases with no gene match: 6. Germline lookup yields CDR1 MGHRA and CDR2 YSYEKL. This CDR3 contains 15 residues. These data are taken from a study of T cell repertoires in cytomegalovirus infection. Findings and limits, study-wide: In two of eight donors, the top clonotype was HLA-C-restricted CMV-specific. Cumulative public TCR beta family frequency identified carriers of CMV plus the relevant HLA.

Using its own MiXCR run on the reads, TCRdb lists one record per CDR3 protein. The data hold about 63,000 distinct CDR3 sequences, with 20% to 25% observed a single time. Material: CD8+ T cells from cultured PBMCs, obtained from culture after CMV antigen stimulation. This chain links TRBV4-1 with TRBJ1-6, with TRBD1 matching over 7 bases. This clonotype originated in a human donor in good health (CMV status not recorded). Some clones in this sample may be carry-over from other donors' samples. CDR3 in DNA: TGCGCCAGCAGCCAGGTAGGGGGCTGGAATTCACCCCTCCACTTT. This sequence encodes CASSQVGGWNSPLHF.